This T cell receptor (beta chain) was observed in a study of T-cell memory formation after mild COVID-19. This clonotype has more than one count but fewer than ten. Its target is not known. Broader study findings: Shrinking CD4+ clones resided mostly in CM and EM, and CD8+ ones in EMRA.

There are 17 residues in the CDR3. Trimming shortened V by 6 bases and J by 0 bases, and 15 bases separated the two germline ends. Researchers used 5'RACE with constant-segment primers to make TCR alpha and TCR beta cDNA libraries that carry sample barcodes and UMIs. TCRdb re-derived calls from the 5' RACE reads in MiXCR, one entry per CDR3 protein. The table records roughly 240,000 distinct CDR3 sequences, about 16% of them present only once. The receptor's source is an adult woman who had mild COVID-19 (a few samples of this study predate the infection). Cell type and time point are not known. The chain has TRBV12-3 or TRBV12-4 and TRBJ2-6, with unresolved D. Sequenced input: PBMCs or a T cell subset sorted from them (not recorded which). For the CDR3, the DNA is TGTGCCAGCAGCCCAACGGCAGTAAGCTCTGGGGCCAACGTCCTGACTTTC. Its translation: CASSPTAVSSGANVLTF.